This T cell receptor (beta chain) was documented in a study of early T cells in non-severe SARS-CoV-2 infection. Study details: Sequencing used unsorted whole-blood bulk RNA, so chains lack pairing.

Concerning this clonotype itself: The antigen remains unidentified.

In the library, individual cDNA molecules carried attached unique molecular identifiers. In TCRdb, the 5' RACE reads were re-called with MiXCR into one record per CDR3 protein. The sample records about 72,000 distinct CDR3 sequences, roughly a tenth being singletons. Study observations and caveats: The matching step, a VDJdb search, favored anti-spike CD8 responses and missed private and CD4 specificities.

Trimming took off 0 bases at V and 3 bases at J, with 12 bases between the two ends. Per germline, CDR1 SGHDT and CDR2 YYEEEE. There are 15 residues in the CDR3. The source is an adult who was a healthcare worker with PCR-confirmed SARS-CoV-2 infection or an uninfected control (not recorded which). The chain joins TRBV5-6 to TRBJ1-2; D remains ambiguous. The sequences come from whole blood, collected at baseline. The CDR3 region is CASSLGPQLDYGYTF. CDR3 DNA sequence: TGTGCCAGCAGCTTGGGCCCCCAGCTCGACTATGGCTACACCTTC.